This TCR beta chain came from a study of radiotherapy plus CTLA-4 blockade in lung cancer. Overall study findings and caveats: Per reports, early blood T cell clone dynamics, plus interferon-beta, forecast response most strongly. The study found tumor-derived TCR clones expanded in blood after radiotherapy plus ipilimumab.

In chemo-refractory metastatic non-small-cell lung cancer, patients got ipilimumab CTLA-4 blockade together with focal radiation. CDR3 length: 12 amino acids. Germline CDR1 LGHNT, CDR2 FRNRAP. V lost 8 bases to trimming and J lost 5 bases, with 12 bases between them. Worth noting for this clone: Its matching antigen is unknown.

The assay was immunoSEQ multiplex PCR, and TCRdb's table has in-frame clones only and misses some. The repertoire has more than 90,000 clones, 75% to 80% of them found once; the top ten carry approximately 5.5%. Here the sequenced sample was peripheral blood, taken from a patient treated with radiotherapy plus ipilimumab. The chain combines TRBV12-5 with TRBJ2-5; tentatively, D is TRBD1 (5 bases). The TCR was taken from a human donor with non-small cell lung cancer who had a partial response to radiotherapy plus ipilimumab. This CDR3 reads CASSRAGETQYF. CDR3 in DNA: TGTGCTAGTTCAAGAGCAGGGGAGACCCAGTACTTC. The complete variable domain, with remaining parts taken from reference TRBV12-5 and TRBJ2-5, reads DARVTQTPRHKVTEMGQEVTMRCQPILGHNTVFWYRQTMMQGLELLAYFRNRAPLDDSGMPKDRFSAEMPDATLATLKIQPSEPRDSAVYFCASSRAGETQYFGPGTRLLVL.